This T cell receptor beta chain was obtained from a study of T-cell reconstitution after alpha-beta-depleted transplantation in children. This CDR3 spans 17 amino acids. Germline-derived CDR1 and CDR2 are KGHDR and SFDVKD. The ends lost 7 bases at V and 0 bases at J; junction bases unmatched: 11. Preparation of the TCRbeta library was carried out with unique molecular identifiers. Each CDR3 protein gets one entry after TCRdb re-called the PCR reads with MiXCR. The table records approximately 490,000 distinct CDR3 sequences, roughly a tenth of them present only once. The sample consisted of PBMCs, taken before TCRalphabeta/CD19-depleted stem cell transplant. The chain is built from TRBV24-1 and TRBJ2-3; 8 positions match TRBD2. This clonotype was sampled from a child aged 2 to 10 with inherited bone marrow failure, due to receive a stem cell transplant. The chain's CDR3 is CATSDTKLAVSTDTQYF. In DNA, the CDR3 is TGTGCCACCAGCGACACAAAACTAGCGGTGAGCACAGATACGCAGTATTTT.